A selection of T cell receptor beta chains follows, all from one sample in a study of blood T cell repertoires in COVID-19. TCRdb's table, derived via immunoSEQ multiplex PCR, lists solely in-frame clones and lacks some. Of some 220,000 clones in the sample, 70% to 90% were seen once. The specimen sequenced was peripheral blood. The receptors were gathered from a man in his fifties or sixties with acute or convalescent COVID-19. Both conserved end residues are part of each CDR3. Fields, in order: clone size, J gene, D gene, V gene, CDR3 DNA, CDR3 protein. A D gene is named only where the DNA matches it firmly. The size of a clone is reported for some rows only, either as once, few or many, or as a class for expanded clones.

clone size: -
J gene: TRBJ2-1
D gene: TRBD2
V gene: TRBV11-3
CDR3 DNA: TGTGCCAGCAGCCAACTAGGGACTAGCGGGAGGTACAATGAGCAGTTCTTC
CDR3 protein: CASSQLGTSGRYNEQFF

clone size: -
J gene: TRBJ2-3
D gene: -
V gene: TRBV7-3
CDR3 DNA: TGTGCCAGCAGCCTCGGAGGTATTAGCACAGATACGCAGTATTTT
CDR3 protein: CASSLGGISTDTQYF

clone size: -
J gene: TRBJ1-6
D gene: -
V gene: TRBV3-1/TRBV3-2
CDR3 DNA: TGTGCCAGCAGCCAAGAAATCCCTTATAATTCACCCCTCCACTTT
CDR3 protein: CASSQEIPYNSPLHF

clone size: -
J gene: TRBJ2-2
D gene: -
V gene: TRBV6-5
CDR3 DNA: TGTGCCAGCAGTCCCCGGGGGACCGGGGAGCTGTTTTTT
CDR3 protein: CASSPRGTGELFF

clone size: -
J gene: TRBJ2-4
D gene: -
V gene: TRBV3-1/TRBV3-2
CDR3 DNA: TGTGCCAGCAGCCAAGAATGGCGGCTAGCCAAAAACATTCAGTACTTC
CDR3 protein: CASSQEWRLAKNIQYF

clone size: few
J gene: TRBJ2-1
D gene: TRBD1
V gene: TRBV5-8
CDR3 DNA: TGTGCCAGCAGCTTGGAAACAGGGGGTTTTCGTAATGAGCAGTTCTTC
CDR3 protein: CASSLETGGFRNEQFF

clone size: -
J gene: TRBJ1-6
D gene: -
V gene: TRBV12-3/TRBV12-4
CDR3 DNA: TGTGCCAGCTTTAGGGGAGGGAGTGAACCCCTCCACTTT
CDR3 protein: CASFRGGSEPLHF

clone size: few
J gene: TRBJ2-7
D gene: TRBD2
V gene: TRBV19
CDR3 DNA: TGTGCCAGTAGTATTACTAGCGGGGGGTCCTACGAGCAGTACTTC
CDR3 protein: CASSITSGGSYEQYF

clone size: -
J gene: TRBJ1-5
D gene: TRBD1
V gene: TRBV20-1
CDR3 DNA: TGCAGTGCTAGTCCTTCCCCGGGACAGGGAGATCAGCCCCAGCATTTT
CDR3 protein: CSASPSPGQGDQPQHF

clone size: -
J gene: TRBJ2-3
D gene: TRBD2
V gene: TRBV28
CDR3 DNA: TGTGCCAGCAGCCCTAGCGGGAGGCAGAAGGGGACAGATACGCAGTATTTT
CDR3 protein: CASSPSGRQKGTDTQYF

clone size: -
J gene: TRBJ2-2
D gene: TRBD1
V gene: TRBV6-5
CDR3 DNA: TGTGCCAGCAGTTACAGGGGGCAGGACGGGGAGCTGTTTTTT
CDR3 protein: CASSYRGQDGELFF

clone size: -
J gene: TRBJ2-5
D gene: TRBD1
V gene: TRBV7-2
CDR3 DNA: TGTGCCAGCAGCCCGAATCGGGACAGGGGAAGAGAGACCCAGTACTTC
CDR3 protein: CASSPNRDRGRETQYF

clone size: -
J gene: TRBJ2-6
D gene: -
V gene: TRBV7-3
CDR3 DNA: TGTGCCAGCAGCTTATCAGCGGACTCTGGGGCCAACGTCCTGACTTTC
CDR3 protein: CASSLSADSGANVLTF